The clone carrying this TCR beta chain was recorded at least ten times. The data were obtained in a study of T cell repertoires in cytomegalovirus infection. MiXCR, applied by TCRdb to the reads, yields one record per CDR3 protein. The sample has almost 300,000 distinct CDR3 sequences; 8% to 10% are singletons. The CDR3 consists of 15 residues. The junction had 6 bases not matched to a gene; V was cut back by 6 bases and J by 3 bases. Germline CDR1 and CDR2: DFQATT and SNEGSKA (reference sequence). The sequence was collected from a human donor in good health (CMV status not recorded). Some clones in this sample may be carry-over from other donors' samples. The sample consisted of PBMCs. The chain employs TRBV20-1 and TRBJ2-4; 12 bases fit TRBD2. DNA of the CDR3: TGCAGTGCGCTAGCGGGGGGGCTGGTCAAAAACATTCAGTACTTC. This translates into CSALAGGLVKNIQYF.